The next 21 T cell receptor beta chains were all read from a single sample in a study of memory CD4+ T cells and cytomegalovirus serostatus. The sort gate was single viable CD3+CD4+CD8-CD45RO+ cells for memory CD4+ T cells. Measured with immunoSEQ multiplex PCR; TCRdb has only the in-frame clones, and not every one. The sample records some 66,000 clones, about 76% being singletons. The sequenced sample was memory CD4+ T cells from blood. The receptor source for this set is an adult in good health and CMV-seropositive.

The V gene is TRBV7-2, the J gene TRBJ1-1; D gene unclear. Germline V gives CDR1 SGHTA, CDR2 FQGNSA. The CDR3 is 14 residues long. The V gene lost 0 bases and the J gene lost 1 base, with 6 bases spanning the gap. CDR3 residues: CASSLAPGNTEAFF. In DNA form, the CDR3 reads TGTGCCAGCAGCTTAGCGCCAGGGAACACTGAAGCTTTCTTT.

The J gene is TRBJ2-7, the V gene TRBV2; 7 bases are a match to TRBD2. The CDR3 extends over 16 amino acids. Germline CDR1 reads SNHLY; CDR2 reads FYNNEI. Trimming took 1 base from V and 3 from J; bases not matched to a gene: 9. The CDR3 DNA follows: TGTGCCAGCAGTGAAGTGCCGAGACTAGCTGGCTACGAGCAGTACTTC. Residues: CASSEVPRLAGYEQYF. The variable domain in full, with the rest retrieved from reference TRBV2 and TRBJ2-7, is EPEVTQTPSHQVTQMGQEVILRCVPISNHLYFYWYRQILGQKVEFLVSFYNNEISEKSEIFDDQFSVERPDGSNFTLKIRSTKLEDSAMYFCASSEVPRLAGYEQYFGPGTRLTVT.

This chain links TRBV4-2 with TRBJ2-3; D is perhaps TRBD2 (6 bases). The germline gives CDR1 LGHNA, CDR2 YNFKEQ. The germline V and J ends were trimmed by 0 bases and 0 bases, with 13 bases remaining between them. The CDR3 extends over 17 amino acids. Here the CDR3 DNA reads TGTGCCAGCAGCCAAGATCAGGTAGCGGCTAGCACAGATACGCAGTATTTT. Protein sequence: CASSQDQVAASTDTQYF.

This clone is labeled as medium-sized. The chain recombines TRBV2 with TRBJ1-5; D gene ambiguous. Germline V lookup: CDR1 SNHLY, CDR2 FYNNEI. The length of the CDR3 is 15 residues. V lost 1 base and J lost 5, with 12 bases in between. The CDR3 sequence: CASSEGVWPDQPQHF. The CDR3 DNA follows: TGTGCCAGCAGTGAAGGCGTGTGGCCTGATCAGCCCCAGCATTTT.

The chain carries TRBV5-5 and TRBJ2-3; 11 bases fit TRBD2. V dropped 0 bases and J dropped 0; count of bases not matched to a gene: 9. Per the germline V gene, CDR1 is SGHKS and CDR2 is YYEKEE (reference sequence). CDR3 length equals 19 residues. The CDR3 is CASSLVLLAGVSSTDTQYF. In DNA, the CDR3 is TGTGCCAGCAGCTTGGTGTTACTAGCGGGAGTGAGTAGCACAGATACGCAGTATTTT.

V usage is TRBV10-3 and J usage is TRBJ2-5; 11 nucleotides line up with TRBD2. The CDR3 has 15 residues. V lost 10 bases to trimming and J lost 4 bases; unmatched junction nucleotides: 11. Germline assignment: CDR1 ENHRY and CDR2 SYGVKD. In DNA, the CDR3 is TGTGCCACCCAAGCTCATCTAGCGGGAGGAGAGACCCAGTACTTC. The encoded protein is CATQAHLAGGETQYF.

This chain connects TRBV4-2 to TRBJ2-4; either TRBD1 or TRBD2 may supply D (5 bases each). CDR1 and CDR2 from the germline V gene are LGHNA and YNFKEQ. V shed 0 bases and J shed 8 bases, with 20 bases lying between them. CDR3 length: 17 residues. The CDR3 DNA reads TGTGCCAGCAGCCAAGAAGGTTGGAATGAGGGGCTGGACATTCAGTACTTC. As protein: CASSQEGWNEGLDIQYF.

V usage is TRBV2 and J usage is TRBJ2-2; no definite D call. Germline CDR1 SNHLY, CDR2 FYNNEI. Between the trimmed V and J ends, which lost 4 bases and 1 base, there was a span of 1 base. This CDR3 comprises 12 residues. The CDR3 DNA follows: TGTGCCAGCAGTGGGAACACCGGGGAGCTGTTTTTT. Translated, it gives CASSGNTGELFF.

This clone was observed a handful of times. The V call is TRBV7-9, the J call TRBJ1-1; D not resolved. The CDR3 totals 11 residues. V was clipped by 5 bases and J by 4 bases, with 5 bases between them. The germline CDR1 and CDR2 sequences are SEHNR and FQNEAQ (reference sequence). CDR3 loop: CASSPFTEAFF. The DNA for the CDR3 is TGTGCCAGCAGCCCCTTCACTGAAGCTTTCTTT.

The chain employs TRBV6-5 and TRBJ2-7, with no clear D. Germline values: CDR1 MNHEY, CDR2 SVGAGI. The CDR3 has 13 amino acids. Trimming stripped 4 bases from V and 0 bases from J, with 7 bases between. CDR3 sequence reads: CASSSPGSYEQYF. CDR3 sequence (DNA): TGTGCCAGCAGTTCTCCTGGCTCCTACGAGCAGTACTTC.

The rearrangement joins TRBV28 to TRBJ2-7; 9 bases are shared with TRBD1. The CDR3 is made up of 13 amino acids. Germline CDR1 and CDR2: MDHEN and SYDVKM. Trimming at V came to 10 bases and at J to 4 bases, leaving 8 bases not matched to a gene. The CDR3 DNA is TGTGCCACCGATCCGGGACAGGGTTACGAGCAGTACTTC. Translation gives CATDPGQGYEQYF.

The J gene is TRBJ2-7, the V gene TRBV6-5, with D perhaps matching TRBD1 (6 bases). Germline values: CDR1 MNHEY, CDR2 SVGAGI. This CDR3 has 14 amino acids. V was pared by 6 bases and J by 1 base, with 13 bases between. The CDR3 loop reads CASSRQGSSYEQYF. The CDR3 nucleotides read TGTGCCAGCAGCCGTCAGGGGTCATCCTACGAGCAGTACTTC.

This clone was detected only once. Its ends do not fully match the called genes, so a read error is possible. The rearrangement uses TRBV28 and TRBJ2-7; D not certain. The CDR3 length is 14 residues. Germline assignment: CDR1 MDHEN and CDR2 SYDVKM. The CDR3 region is CASSYVSDNYEQHF. DNA of the CDR3: TGTGCCAGCAGTTACGTGTCGGATAACTACGAGCAGCACTTC.

This clone occurred once. The J gene is TRBJ2-5, the V gene TRBV27; a weak D match, TRBD1 (6 bases). The CDR3 has 14 residues. V was trimmed by 4 bases and J by 1 base, leaving 10 bases between them. Per germline, CDR1 MNHEY and CDR2 SMNVEV (reference sequence). The CDR3 coding sequence is TGTGCCAGCAGTTACCGAGGGGGCCAAGAGACCCAGTACTTC. Protein product: CASSYRGGQETQYF.

The chain is built from TRBV30 and TRBJ2-2, with D hard to call. The CDR3 is 14 amino acids. CDR1 is GTSNPN and CDR2 is SVGIG in the germline V gene (reference sequence). Trimming left V 4 bases short and J 0 bases short, with 9 bases between. The CDR3 DNA is TGTGCCTGGACTAGGCAGGCGAACACCGGGGAGCTGTTTTTT. This translates into CAWTRQANTGELFF.

The genes are TRBV5-1 and TRBJ2-5; the D gene is possibly TRBD2 (6 bases). CDR3 length: 13 residues. CDR1 is SGHRS, CDR2 YFSETQ, per germline. Trimming removed 5 bases at V and 5 bases at J, with 13 bases between. CDR3 sequence reads: CASRGLGWETQYF. The DNA for the CDR3 is TGCGCCAGCAGGGGACTCGGTTGGGAGACCCAGTACTTC.

This clone was seen a few times. The chain uses TRBV7-9 and TRBJ1-4; the match to TRBD1 covers 12 bases. This CDR3 is 18 amino acids long. Germline V lookup: CDR1 SEHNR, CDR2 FQNEAQ (reference sequence). The trim removed 7 bases at V and 5 bases at J, leaving 14 bases unmatched. The CDR3 sequence: CASTPWRGQGARNEKLFF. CDR3 DNA sequence: TGTGCCAGCACCCCATGGCGGGGACAGGGGGCGAGGAATGAAAAACTGTTTTTT.

The chain has TRBV20-1 and TRBJ2-1; D not certain. Germline V gives CDR1 DFQATT, CDR2 SNEGSKA (reference sequence). Trimming removed 4 bases at V and 9 bases at J, with 10 bases between. The CDR3 loop spans 11 amino acids. The CDR3 sequence: CSAIFLGEQFF. The CDR3 nucleotides read TGCAGTGCTATTTTCCTTGGTGAGCAGTTCTTC.

The gene calls are TRBV5-1 and TRBJ1-1, with 7 bases aligning to TRBD1. Germline assignment: CDR1 SGHRS and CDR2 YFSETQ. The CDR3 is 15 residues long. The V and J ends lost 4 bases and 5 bases, in that order; junction bases with no gene match: 11. CDR3: CASSGTEDGVTEAFF. The CDR3 region has the DNA TGCGCCAGCAGCGGGACAGAGGATGGGGTAACTGAAGCTTTCTTT.

This clone appeared a few times. The chain employs TRBV29-1 and TRBJ1-1; TRBD1 matches 7 bases. Trimming removed 7 bases from V and 2 bases from J; junction bases left unmatched: 7. The germline CDR1 and CDR2 sequences are SQVTM and ANQGSEA. The CDR3 spans 13 residues. CDR3 in DNA: TGCAGCGCAGACAGGGCCGAAAACACTGAAGCTTTCTTT. Translating it yields CSADRAENTEAFF. The whole variable domain, filled in from reference TRBV29-1 and TRBJ1-1, reads SAVISQKPSRDICQRGTSLTIQCQVDSQVTMMFWYRQQPGQSLTLIATANQGSEATYESGFVIDKFPISRPNLTFSTLTVSNMSPEDSSIYLCSADRAENTEAFFGQGTRLTVV.

The chain has TRBV11-2 and TRBJ2-2, with 12 bases aligning to TRBD2. Trimming took 3 bases from V and 0 from J; bases not matched to a gene: 2. Per germline, CDR1 SGHAT and CDR2 FQNNGV. The CDR3 is 17 residues long. The CDR3 DNA reads as TGTGCCAGCAGCTTGCCTAGCGGGGGGGCGAACACCGGGGAGCTGTTTTTT. Its protein is CASSLPSGGANTGELFF.